This T cell receptor (beta chain) was recovered during a study of Tregs in tolerant kidney transplant recipients. Study-wide results and caveats: Nucleotide sequences could not be compared across some patients' samples due to primer changes.

CD4+CD25+CD127- Tregs, CD4+CD25- non-Tregs, CD4 and CD8 cells were sorted. Points on this clone: Antigen: not known. The DNA ends 3 residues before the CDR3 does, and the rest of the CDR3 is filled in from the germline J gene.

CDR1 is SGHKS and CDR2 is YYEKEE in the germline V gene (reference sequence). The CDR3 consists of 15 residues. V lost 5 bases and J 7 bases, leaving 18 bases between the germline ends. Data came from immunoSEQ multiplex PCR; TCRdb stores just in-frame clones and leaves some out. Recorded for this sample: about 52,000 clones. J is TRBJ1-4 and V is TRBV5-5; a possible D gene is TRBD1 (6 bases). The source material was CD4+ T cells from blood, sampled before the transplant. The TCR comes from a human donor who received a combined kidney and bone marrow transplant. CDR3 in amino acids: CASRARGALAEKLFF. The CDR3 bases that were read are TGTGCCAGCAGGGCACGGGGGGCTCTTGCTGAAAAA. Complete variable domain (other parts from reference TRBV5-5 and TRBJ1-4): DAGVTQSPTHLIKTRGQQVTLRCSPISGHKSVSWYQQVLGQGPQFIFQYYEKEERGRGNFPDRFSARQFPNYSSELNVNALLLGDSALYLCASRARGALAEKLFFGSGTQLSVL.